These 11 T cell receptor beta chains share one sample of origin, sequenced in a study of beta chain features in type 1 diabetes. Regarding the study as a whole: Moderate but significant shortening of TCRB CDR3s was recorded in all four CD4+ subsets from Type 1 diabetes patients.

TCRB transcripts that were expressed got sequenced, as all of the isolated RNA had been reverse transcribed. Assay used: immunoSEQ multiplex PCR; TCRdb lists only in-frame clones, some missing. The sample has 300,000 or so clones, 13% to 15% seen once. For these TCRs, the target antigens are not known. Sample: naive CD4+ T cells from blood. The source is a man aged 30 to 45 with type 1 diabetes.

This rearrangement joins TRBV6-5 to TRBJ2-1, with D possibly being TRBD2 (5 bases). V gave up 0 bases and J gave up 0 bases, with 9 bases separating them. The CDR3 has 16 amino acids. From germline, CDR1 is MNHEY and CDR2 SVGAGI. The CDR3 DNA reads TGTGCCAGCAGTTACTCGAGGGATCTCTCCTACAATGAGCAGTTCTTC. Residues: CASSYSRDLSYNEQFF.

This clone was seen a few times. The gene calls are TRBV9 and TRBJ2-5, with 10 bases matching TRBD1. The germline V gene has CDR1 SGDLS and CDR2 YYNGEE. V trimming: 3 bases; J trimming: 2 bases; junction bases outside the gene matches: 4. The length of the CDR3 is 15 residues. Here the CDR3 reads CASSGSGQGQETQYF. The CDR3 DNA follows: TGTGCCAGCAGCGGGTCGGGACAGGGGCAAGAGACCCAGTACTTC. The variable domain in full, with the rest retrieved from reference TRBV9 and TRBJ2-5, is DSGVTQTPKHLITATGQRVTLRCSPRSGDLSVYWYQQSLDQGLQFLIQYYNGEERAKGNILERFSAQQFPDLHSELNLSSLELGDSALYFCASSGSGQGQETQYFGPGTRLLVL.

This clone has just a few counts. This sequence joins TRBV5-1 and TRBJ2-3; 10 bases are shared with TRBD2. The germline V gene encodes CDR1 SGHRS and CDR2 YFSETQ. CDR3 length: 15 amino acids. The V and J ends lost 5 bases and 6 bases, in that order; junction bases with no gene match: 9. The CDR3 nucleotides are TGCGCCAGCAGAAGGCTAGCGGGAGTCATGGATACGCAGTATTTT. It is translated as CASRRLAGVMDTQYF.

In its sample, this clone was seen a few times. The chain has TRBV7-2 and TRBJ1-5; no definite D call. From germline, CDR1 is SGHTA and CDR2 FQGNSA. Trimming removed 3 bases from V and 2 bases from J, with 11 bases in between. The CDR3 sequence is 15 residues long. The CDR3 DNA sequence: TGTGCCAGCAGCTTGACCGCGGGAGGCAATCAGCCCCAGCATTTT. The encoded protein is CASSLTAGGNQPQHF.

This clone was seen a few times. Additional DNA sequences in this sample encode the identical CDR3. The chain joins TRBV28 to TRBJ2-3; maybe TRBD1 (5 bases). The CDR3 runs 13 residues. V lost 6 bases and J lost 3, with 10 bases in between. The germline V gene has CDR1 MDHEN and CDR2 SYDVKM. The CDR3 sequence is CASRPTGTDTQYF. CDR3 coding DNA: TGTGCCAGCAGACCTACAGGAACAGATACGCAGTATTTT.

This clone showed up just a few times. The CDR3 nucleotides are TGTGCCAGCGGTGACAGGGCCCAAGAGACCCAGTACTTC. Amino acid sequence: CASGDRAQETQYF. The V call is TRBV7-9, the J call TRBJ2-5; 7 nucleotides match TRBD1. After removal of 8 bases from V and 1 base from J, the junction contained 4 bases not matched to a gene. Germline V gene data show CDR1 as SEHNR and CDR2 as FQNEAQ (reference sequence). This CDR3 spans 13 amino acids. Combining the CDR3 with reference TRBV7-9 and TRBJ2-5 gives the whole variable domain DTGVSQNPRHKITKRGQNVTFRCDPISEHNRLYWYRQTLGQGPEFLTYFQNEAQLEKSRLLSDRFSAERPKGSFSTLEIQRTEQGDSAMYLCASGDRAQETQYFGPGTRLLVL.

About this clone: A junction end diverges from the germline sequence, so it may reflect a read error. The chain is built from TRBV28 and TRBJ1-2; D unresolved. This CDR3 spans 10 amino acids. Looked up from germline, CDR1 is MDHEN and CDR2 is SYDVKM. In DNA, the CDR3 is TGTGCCAGCAGTTCCCCACACCTTTACTTC. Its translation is CASSSPHLYF.

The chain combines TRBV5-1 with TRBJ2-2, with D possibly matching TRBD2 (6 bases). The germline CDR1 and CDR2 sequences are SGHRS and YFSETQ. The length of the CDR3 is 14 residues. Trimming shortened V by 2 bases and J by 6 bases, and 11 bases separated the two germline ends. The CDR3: CASSLRERAGELFF. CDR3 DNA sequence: TGCGCCAGCAGCTTACGGGAGAGGGCCGGGGAGCTGTTTTTT. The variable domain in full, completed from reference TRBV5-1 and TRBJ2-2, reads KAGVTQTPRYLIKTRGQQVTLSCSPISGHRSVSWYQQTPGQGLQFLFEYFSETQRNKGNFPGRFSGRQFSNSRSEMNVSTLELGDSALYLCASSLRERAGELFFGEGSRLTVL.

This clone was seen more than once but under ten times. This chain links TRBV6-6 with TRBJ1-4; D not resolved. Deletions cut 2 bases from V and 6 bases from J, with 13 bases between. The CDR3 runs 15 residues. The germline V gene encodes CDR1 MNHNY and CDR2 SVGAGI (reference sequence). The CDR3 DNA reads TGTGCCAGCAGTTACCGTGCCGGTCTTGATGAAAAACTGTTTTTT. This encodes CASSYRAGLDEKLFF.

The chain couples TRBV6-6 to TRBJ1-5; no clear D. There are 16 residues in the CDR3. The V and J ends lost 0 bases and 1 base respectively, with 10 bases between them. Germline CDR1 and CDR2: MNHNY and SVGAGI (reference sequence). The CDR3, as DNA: TGTGCCAGCAGTTACTCGGGGAGGGTGAGCAATCAGCCCCAGCATTTT. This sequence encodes CASSYSGRVSNQPQHF.

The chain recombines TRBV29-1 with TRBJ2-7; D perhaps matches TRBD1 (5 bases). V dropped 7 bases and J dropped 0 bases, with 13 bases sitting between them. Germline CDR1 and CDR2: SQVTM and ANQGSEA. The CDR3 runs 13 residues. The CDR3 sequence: CSAITQDSYEQYF. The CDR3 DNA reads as TGCAGCGCTATCACACAGGACTCCTACGAGCAGTACTTC.